This T cell receptor (beta chain) emerged from a study of shared clonotypes between healthy human individuals. Turning to this clone: Its cognate antigen is unknown.

Overall study findings and caveats: A handful of donors shared approximately 5% of their naive CD4 clonotypes.

This was a deep-level run. Investigators spread the genomic DNA of each subset evenly over several immunoSEQ plates. The repertoire was sequenced with immunoSEQ multiplex PCR; TCRdb's copy has only in-frame clones and lacks some. The table has 780,000 or so clones, roughly 72% seen once; the top ten hold around 1.8%. Looked up from germline, CDR1 is MNHNY and CDR2 is SVGAGI (reference sequence). This CDR3 region has 12 residues. Trimming took 2 bases from V and 6 from J, leaving 7 bases between them. A split of CD4+ cells into CD45RA+ naive and CD45RA-negative memory subsets was performed. The sequence was collected from a young woman in good health. The material sequenced was memory CD4+ T cells sorted from blood. Regarding subset: CD45RA-negative fraction. The V gene is TRBV6-6, the J gene TRBJ1-2, with TRBD1 as a possible D gene (5 bases). In DNA, the CDR3 is TGTGCCAGCAGTTACGAAGGGGATGGCTACACCTTC. It codes for CASSYEGDGYTF.